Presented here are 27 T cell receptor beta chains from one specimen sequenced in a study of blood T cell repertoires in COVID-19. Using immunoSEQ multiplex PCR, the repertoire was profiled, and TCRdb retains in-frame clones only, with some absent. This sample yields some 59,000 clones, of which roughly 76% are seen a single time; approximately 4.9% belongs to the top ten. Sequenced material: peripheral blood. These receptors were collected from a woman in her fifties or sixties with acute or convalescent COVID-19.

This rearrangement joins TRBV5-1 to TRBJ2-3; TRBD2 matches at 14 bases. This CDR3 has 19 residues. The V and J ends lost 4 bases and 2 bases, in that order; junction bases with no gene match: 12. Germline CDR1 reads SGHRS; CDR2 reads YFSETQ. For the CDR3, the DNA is TGCGCCAGCAGCCTCGGGACTAGCGGGGGTGGTTGGGCCACAGATACGCAGTATTTT. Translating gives CASSLGTSGGGWATDTQYF.

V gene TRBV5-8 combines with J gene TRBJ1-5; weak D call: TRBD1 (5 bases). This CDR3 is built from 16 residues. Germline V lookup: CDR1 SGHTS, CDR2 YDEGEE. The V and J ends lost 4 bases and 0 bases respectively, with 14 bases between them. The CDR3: CASSPGQLYSNQPQHF. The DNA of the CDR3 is TGTGCCAGCAGCCCAGGGCAACTTTATAGCAATCAGCCCCAGCATTTT.

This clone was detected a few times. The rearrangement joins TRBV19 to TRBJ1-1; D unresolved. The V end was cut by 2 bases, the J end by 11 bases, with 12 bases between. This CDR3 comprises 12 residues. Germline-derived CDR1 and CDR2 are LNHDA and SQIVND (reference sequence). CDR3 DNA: TGTGCCAGTAGTATACCCCCCCAGGTTGCTTTCTTT. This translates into CASSIPPQVAFF. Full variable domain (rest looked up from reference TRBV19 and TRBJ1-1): DGGITQSPKYLFRKEGQNVTLSCEQNLNHDAMYWYRQDPGQGLRLIYYSQIVNDFQKGDIAEGYSVSREKKESFPLTVTSAQKNPTAFYLCASSIPPQVAFFGQGTRLTVV.

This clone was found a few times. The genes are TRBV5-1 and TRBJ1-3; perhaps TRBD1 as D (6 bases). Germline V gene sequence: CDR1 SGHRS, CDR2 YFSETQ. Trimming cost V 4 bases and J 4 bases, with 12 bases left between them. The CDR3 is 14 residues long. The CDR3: CASSPGAYGNTIYF. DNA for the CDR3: TGCGCCAGCAGCCCAGGGGCTTACGGAAACACCATATATTTT.

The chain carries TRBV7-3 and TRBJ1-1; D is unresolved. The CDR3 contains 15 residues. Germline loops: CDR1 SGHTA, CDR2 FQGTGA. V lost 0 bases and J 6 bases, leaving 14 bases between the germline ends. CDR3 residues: CASSLTGTRRAEAFF. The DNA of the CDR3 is TGTGCCAGCAGCTTAACGGGCACACGGAGGGCTGAAGCTTTCTTT.

The CDR3 coding sequence is TGCGCCAGCAGCTCCCAGGGGCAAGTAGAAAAACTGTTTTTT. Translated, it gives CASSSQGQVEKLFF. The chain links TRBV5-1 to TRBJ1-4, with D maybe TRBD1 (6 bases). The germline V gene has CDR1 SGHRS and CDR2 YFSETQ. CDR3 length: 14 amino acids. V lost 3 bases to trimming and J lost 8 bases, with 14 bases between them.

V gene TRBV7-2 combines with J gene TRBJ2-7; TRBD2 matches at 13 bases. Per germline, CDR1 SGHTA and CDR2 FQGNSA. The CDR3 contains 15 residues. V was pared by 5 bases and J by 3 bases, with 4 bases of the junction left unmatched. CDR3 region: CASSPRTSGSYEQYF. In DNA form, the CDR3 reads TGTGCCAGCAGCCCACGGACTAGCGGGAGCTACGAGCAGTACTTC.

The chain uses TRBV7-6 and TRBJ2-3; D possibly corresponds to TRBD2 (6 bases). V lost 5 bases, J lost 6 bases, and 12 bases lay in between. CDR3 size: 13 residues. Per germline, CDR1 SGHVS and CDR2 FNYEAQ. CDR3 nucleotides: TGTGCCAGCAGCCTCCTAGGAGGGGATACGCAGTATTTT. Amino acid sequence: CASSLLGGDTQYF.

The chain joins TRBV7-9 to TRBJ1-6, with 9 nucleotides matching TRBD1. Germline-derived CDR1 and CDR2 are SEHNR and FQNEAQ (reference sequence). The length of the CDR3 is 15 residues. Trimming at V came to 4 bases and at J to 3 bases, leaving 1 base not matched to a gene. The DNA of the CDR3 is TGTGCCAGCAGCTGGGGACAGGGCTATAATTCACCCCTCCACTTT. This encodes CASSWGQGYNSPLHF.

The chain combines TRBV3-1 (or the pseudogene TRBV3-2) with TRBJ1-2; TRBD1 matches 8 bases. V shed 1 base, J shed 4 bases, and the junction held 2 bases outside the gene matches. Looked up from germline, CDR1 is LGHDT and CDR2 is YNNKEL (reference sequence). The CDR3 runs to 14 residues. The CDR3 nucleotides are TGTGCCAGCAGCCAAGTGGACAGGGTCTATGGCTACACCTTC. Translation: CASSQVDRVYGYTF.

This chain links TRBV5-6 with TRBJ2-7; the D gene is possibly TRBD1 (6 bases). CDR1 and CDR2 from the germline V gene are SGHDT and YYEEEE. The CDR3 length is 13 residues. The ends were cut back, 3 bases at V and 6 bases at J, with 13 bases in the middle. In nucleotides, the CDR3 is TGTGCCAGCAGCTACAGACAGGTGGCCGAGCAGTACTTC. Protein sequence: CASSYRQVAEQYF. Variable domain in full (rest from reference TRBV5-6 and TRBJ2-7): DAGVTQSPTHLIKTRGQQVTLRCSPKSGHDTVSWYQQALGQGPQFIFQYYEEEERQRGNFPDRFSGHQFPNYSSELNVNALLLGDSALYLCASSYRQVAEQYFGPGTRLTVT.

The DNA for the CDR3 is TGCGCCAGCAGTGAGAGGACTAGCGGGCACAATGAGCAGTTCTTC. It is translated as CASSERTSGHNEQFF. This chain uses TRBV10-1 with TRBJ2-1, with 11 bases identical to TRBD2. Germline V CDR1 and CDR2: WNHNN, SYGVQD (reference sequence). This CDR3 spans 15 amino acids. With 2 bases clipped from V and 5 bases from J, the junction kept 2 bases outside the gene matches.

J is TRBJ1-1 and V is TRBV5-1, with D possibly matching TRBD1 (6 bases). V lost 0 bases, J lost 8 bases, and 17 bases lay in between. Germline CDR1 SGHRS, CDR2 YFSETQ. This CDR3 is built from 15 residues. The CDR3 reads CASSLDRRGGGEAFF. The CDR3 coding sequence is TGCGCCAGCAGCTTGGATCGAAGGGGGGGAGGAGAAGCTTTCTTT.

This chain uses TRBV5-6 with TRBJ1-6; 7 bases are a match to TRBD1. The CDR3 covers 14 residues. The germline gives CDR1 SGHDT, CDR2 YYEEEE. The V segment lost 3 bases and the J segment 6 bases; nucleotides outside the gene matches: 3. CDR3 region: CASSSRDSNSPLHF. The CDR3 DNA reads TGTGCCAGCAGCTCCCGGGACAGTAATTCACCCCTCCACTTT.

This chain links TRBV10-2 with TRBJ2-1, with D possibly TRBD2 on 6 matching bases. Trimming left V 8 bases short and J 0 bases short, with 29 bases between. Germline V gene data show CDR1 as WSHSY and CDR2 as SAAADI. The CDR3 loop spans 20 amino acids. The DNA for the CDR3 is TGCGCCAGCGGCCAGGAAGTAGGTAGCGGAAGTCTACTCTCCTACAATGAGCAGTTCTTC. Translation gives CASGQEVGSGSLLSYNEQFF.

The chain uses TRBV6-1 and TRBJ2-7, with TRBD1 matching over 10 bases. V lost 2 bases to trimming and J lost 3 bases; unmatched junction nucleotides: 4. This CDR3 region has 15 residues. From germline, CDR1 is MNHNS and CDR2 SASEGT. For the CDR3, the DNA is TGTGCCAGCAGTGAATCGCGGACAGGGGGCTACGAGCAGTACTTC. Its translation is CASSESRTGGYEQYF.

The CDR3 coding sequence is TGTGCCTGGATAAAGAGTTCTGAGACCCAGTACTTC. As protein: CAWIKSSETQYF. V gene TRBV30 combines with J gene TRBJ2-5; D remains unclear. Germline V gene sequence: CDR1 GTSNPN, CDR2 SVGIG (reference sequence). The length of the CDR3 is 12 residues. V lost 4 bases, J lost 5 bases, and 11 bases lay in between.

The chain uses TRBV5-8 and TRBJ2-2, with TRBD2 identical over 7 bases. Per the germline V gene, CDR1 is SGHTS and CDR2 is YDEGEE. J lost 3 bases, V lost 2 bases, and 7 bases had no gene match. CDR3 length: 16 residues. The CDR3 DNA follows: TGTGCCAGCAGCTTAGGCGGGAGTTCTTACACCGGGGAGCTGTTTTTT. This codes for CASSLGGSSYTGELFF.

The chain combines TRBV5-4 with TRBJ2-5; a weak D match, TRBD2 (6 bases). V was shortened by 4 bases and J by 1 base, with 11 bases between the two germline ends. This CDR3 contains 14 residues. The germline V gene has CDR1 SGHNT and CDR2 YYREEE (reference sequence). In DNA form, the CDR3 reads TGTGCCAGCAGCCTACGGGGGTTCCAAGAGACCCAGTACTTC. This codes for CASSLRGFQETQYF.

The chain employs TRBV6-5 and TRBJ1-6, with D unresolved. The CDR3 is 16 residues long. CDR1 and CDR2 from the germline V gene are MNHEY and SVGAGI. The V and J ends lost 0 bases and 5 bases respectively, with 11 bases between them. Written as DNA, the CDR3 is TGTGCCAGCAGTTACTCGAGGAGCCGTAATAATTCACCCCTCCACTTT. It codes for CASSYSRSRNNSPLHF.

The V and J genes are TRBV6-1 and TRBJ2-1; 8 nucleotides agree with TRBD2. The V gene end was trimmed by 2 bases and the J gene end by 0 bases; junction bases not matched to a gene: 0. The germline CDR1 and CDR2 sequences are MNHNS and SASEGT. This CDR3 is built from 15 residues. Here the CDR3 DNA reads TGTGCCAGCAGTGAACTAGCGGGCTCCTACAATGAGCAGTTCTTC. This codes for CASSELAGSYNEQFF.

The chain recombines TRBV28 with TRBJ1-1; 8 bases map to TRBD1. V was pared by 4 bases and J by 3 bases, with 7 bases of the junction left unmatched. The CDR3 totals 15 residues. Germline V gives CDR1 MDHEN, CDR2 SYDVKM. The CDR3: CASSSAGGGDTEAFF. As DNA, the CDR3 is TGTGCCAGCAGTTCAGCAGGGGGCGGAGACACTGAAGCTTTCTTT.

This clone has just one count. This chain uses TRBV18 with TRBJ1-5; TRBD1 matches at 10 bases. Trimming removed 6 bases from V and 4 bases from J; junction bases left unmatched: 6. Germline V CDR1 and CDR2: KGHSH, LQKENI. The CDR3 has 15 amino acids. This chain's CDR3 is CASSPGTGANQPQHF. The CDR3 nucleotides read TGTGCCAGCTCGCCTGGGACAGGGGCAAATCAGCCCCAGCATTTT.

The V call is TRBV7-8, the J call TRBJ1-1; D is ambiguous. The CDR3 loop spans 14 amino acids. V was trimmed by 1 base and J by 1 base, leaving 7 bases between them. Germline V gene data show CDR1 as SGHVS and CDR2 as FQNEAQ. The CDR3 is CASSLDVRNTEAFF. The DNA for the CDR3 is TGTGCCAGCAGCTTAGATGTGAGGAACACTGAAGCTTTCTTT. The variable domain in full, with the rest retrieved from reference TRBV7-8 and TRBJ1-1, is GAGVSQSPRYKVAKRGQDVALRCDPISGHVSLFWYQQALGQGPEFLTYFQNEAQLDKSGLPSDRFFAERPEGSVSTLKIQRTQQEDSAVYLCASSLDVRNTEAFFGQGTRLTVV.

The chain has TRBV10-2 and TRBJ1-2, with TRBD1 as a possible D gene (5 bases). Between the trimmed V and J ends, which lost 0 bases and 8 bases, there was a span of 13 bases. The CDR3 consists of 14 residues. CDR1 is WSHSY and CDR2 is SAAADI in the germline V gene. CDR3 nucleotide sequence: TGCGCCAGCAGTGAGTCCAGACAGTCCTTGGGCTACACCTTC. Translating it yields CASSESRQSLGYTF.

Here the CDR3 DNA reads TGTGCCAGCAGTCGGAGCGACAGCTCTGGAAACACCATATATTTT. It yields the protein CASSRSDSSGNTIYF. This chain links TRBV6-5 with TRBJ1-3; TRBD1 is a possible D gene (5 bases). V shed 5 bases and J shed 0 bases, with 11 bases lying between them. CDR3 size: 15 residues. CDR1 and CDR2 (germline): MNHEY, SVGAGI.

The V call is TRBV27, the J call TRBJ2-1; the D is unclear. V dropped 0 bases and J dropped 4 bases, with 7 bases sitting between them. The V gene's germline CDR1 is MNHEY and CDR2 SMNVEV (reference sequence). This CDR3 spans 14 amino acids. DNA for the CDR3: TGTGCCAGCAGTTTATCGATTCGGTACAATGAGCAGTTCTTC. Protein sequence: CASSLSIRYNEQFF.